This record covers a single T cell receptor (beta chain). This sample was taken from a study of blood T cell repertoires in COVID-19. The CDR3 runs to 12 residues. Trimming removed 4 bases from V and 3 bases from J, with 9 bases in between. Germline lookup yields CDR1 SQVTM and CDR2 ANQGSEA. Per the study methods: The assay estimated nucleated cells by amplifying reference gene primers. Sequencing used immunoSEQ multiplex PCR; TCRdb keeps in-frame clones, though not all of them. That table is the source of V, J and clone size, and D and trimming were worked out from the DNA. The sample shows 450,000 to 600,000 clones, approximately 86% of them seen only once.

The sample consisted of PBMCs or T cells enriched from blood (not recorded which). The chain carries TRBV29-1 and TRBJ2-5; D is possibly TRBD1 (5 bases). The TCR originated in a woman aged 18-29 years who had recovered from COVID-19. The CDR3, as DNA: TGCAGCGTTGGCAGGGTTGAAGAGACCCAGTACTTC. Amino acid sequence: CSVGRVEETQYF. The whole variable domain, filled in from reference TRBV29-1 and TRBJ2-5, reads SAVISQKPSRDICQRGTSLTIQCQVDSQVTMMFWYRQQPGQSLTLIATANQGSEATYESGFVIDKFPISRPNLTFSTLTVSNMSPEDSSIYLCSVGRVEETQYFGPGTRLLVL.